This record covers a single T cell receptor beta chain. Its antigen is as yet unknown. All the patients suffered relapse after autologous stem cell transplantation, and brentuximab vedotin exposure differed. When best responses were assessed, they were complete response, partial response or progressive disease. CDR1 is MNHEY and CDR2 is SMNVEV in the germline V gene (reference sequence). With 3 bases removed from V and 2 bases from J, the gap between germline ends came to 7 bases. The CDR3 runs to 14 residues. These data are taken from a study of PD-1 blockade in classical Hodgkin lymphoma. Study-level findings and limits: The baseline diversity of complete responders showed similarity to that of newly diagnosed patients. The CD4+ diversity rise by C4D1 was clearest in complete responders. Patients who initiated nivolumab within 1 year of ASCT were excluded.

Method: immunoSEQ multiplex PCR; TCRdb's copy keeps in-frame clones and lacks some. The data hold roughly 56,000 clones, with 70% to 90% observed a single time. The starting material was peripheral blood mononuclear cells (PBMCs), obtained before the second cycle of nivolumab. The chain employs TRBV27 and TRBJ2-2; D ambiguous. The sequence derives from a human donor with classical Hodgkin lymphoma. The CDR3 bases are TGTGCCAGCAGTTTGAGAATAAACACCGGGGAGCTGTTTTTT. Amino acid sequence: CASSLRINTGELFF.